This T cell receptor beta chain was profiled in a study of T cells in Graves' hyperthyroidism and ophthalmopathy. Amplified regions were TCR beta CDR3 sequences from RNA transcripts. Researchers ran a first-round RT-PCR on the TCR CDR3 using the HTBI primer set. TCRdb recomputed calls from the multiplex PCR reads with MiXCR, one row per CDR3 protein. The profile shows under 550,000 distinct CDR3 sequences, about 20% of them singletons. CDR3 length: 15 residues. The V end was cut by 8 bases, the J end by 1 base, with 15 bases between. The V gene's germline CDR1 is MGHRA and CDR2 YSYEKL. This TCR derives from a man aged 40-49 years with Graves' ophthalmopathy. The rearrangement links TRBV4-1 to TRBJ2-1, with D possibly being TRBD2 (6 bases). Source material: blood. CDR3 sequence reads: CASRGSGVSYNEQFF. The CDR3 DNA reads as TGCGCCAGCCGGGGTAGCGGTGTGTCCTACAATGAGCAGTTCTTC.